The present entry profiles one T cell receptor beta chain with its context. These data belong to a study of shared clonotypes between healthy human individuals. Germline loops: CDR1 SGDLS, CDR2 YYNGEE. CDR3 size: 14 residues. The ends were cut back, 0 bases at V and 5 bases at J, with 11 bases in the middle. Only in-frame clones appear in the TCRdb table, and some are missing; sequencing was by immunoSEQ multiplex PCR. The data hold roughly 2.2 million clones, with around 92% observed a single time. The sample taken for sequencing was naive CD4+ T cells from PBMCs. This sample's subset: CD45RA+ positively selected. V gene TRBV9 combines with J gene TRBJ2-5; D unresolved. This clonotype was obtained from a young man in good health. Some clones in this sample may be carry-over from other donors' samples. The CDR3 nucleotides are TGTGCCAGCAGCGTAGCCCCAATCTCGGAGACCCAGTACTTC. It encodes CASSVAPISETQYF.